Given below is one T cell receptor (beta chain) in context. The antigen is unknown. Within the sample, other DNA sequences also encode this same CDR3. Per the germline V gene, CDR1 is WNHNN and CDR2 is SYGVQD (reference sequence). Trimming removed 3 bases from V and 5 bases from J, with 10 bases in between. The CDR3 runs 14 residues. As defined, naive CD8 cells were CD45RO-negative and positively selected for CCR7, with terminally differentiated effector memory CD45RA+ cells excluded. The data belong to a study of shared clonotypes between healthy human individuals. In the study overall: CD4 naive and memory got three plates each, CD8 naive two, CD8 memory one.

TCRdb's table, derived via immunoSEQ multiplex PCR, lists solely in-frame clones and lacks some. The data show 2 million or so clones, about 95% seen once. Study findings and constraints: Although depth was large, rarefaction showed that sequencing of the sorted subsets was incomplete.

This chain links TRBV10-1 with TRBJ1-4; perhaps TRBD1 as D (6 bases). Sequenced input: naive CD8+ T cells sorted from blood. This clonotype was sampled from a man aged 18 to 30 in good health. CDR3 DNA: TGCGCCAGCAGTGACGGGGGGCCGAATGAAAAACTGTTTTTT. Translation gives CASSDGGPNEKLFF.